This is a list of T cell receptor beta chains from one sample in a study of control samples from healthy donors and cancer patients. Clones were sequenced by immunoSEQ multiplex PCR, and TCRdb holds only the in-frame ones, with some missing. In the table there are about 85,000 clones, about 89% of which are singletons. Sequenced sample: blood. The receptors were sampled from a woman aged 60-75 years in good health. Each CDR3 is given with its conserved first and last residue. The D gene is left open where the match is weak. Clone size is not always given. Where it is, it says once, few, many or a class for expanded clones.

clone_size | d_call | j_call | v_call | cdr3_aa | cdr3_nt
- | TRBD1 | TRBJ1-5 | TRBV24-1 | CATQGVYQPQHF | TGTGCCACGCAGGGGGTTTATCAGCCCCAGCATTTT
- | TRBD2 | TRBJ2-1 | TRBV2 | CASSDLAGNEQFF | TGTGCCAGCAGTGATCTAGCGGGCAATGAGCAGTTCTTC
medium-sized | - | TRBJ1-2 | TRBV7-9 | CASSSGGGWKIYGYTF | TGTGCCAGCAGCTCGGGTGGAGGTTGGAAGATTTATGGCTACACCTTC
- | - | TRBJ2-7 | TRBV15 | CATSRGGTEQYF | TGTGCCACCAGCAGGGGGGGGACAGAGCAGTACTTC
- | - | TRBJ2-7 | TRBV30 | CAWRPDSISYEQYF | TGTGCCTGGAGGCCGGACAGTATCTCCTACGAGCAGTACTTC
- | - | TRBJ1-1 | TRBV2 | CASRSLLRRGNTEAFF | TGTGCCAGCAGATCCCTTCTCCGTCGAGGGAACACTGAAGCTTTCTTT
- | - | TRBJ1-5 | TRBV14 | CASSRDGGQPQHF | TGTGCCAGCAGCCGAGATGGGGGTCAGCCCCAGCATTTT
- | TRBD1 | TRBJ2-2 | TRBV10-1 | CASSEVGQGLNTGELFF | TGCGCCAGCAGTGAGGTGGGACAGGGGCTGAACACCGGGGAGCTGTTTTTT
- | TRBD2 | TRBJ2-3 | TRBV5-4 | CASSPPGGGGTDTQYF | TGTGCCAGCAGCCCCCCCGGGGGGGGAGGCACAGATACGCAGTATTTT
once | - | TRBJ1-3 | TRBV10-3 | CAISGQGRESTIYF | TGTGCCATCAGTGGCCAGGGACGGGAGAGCACCATATATTTT
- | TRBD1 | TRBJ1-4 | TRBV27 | CASSPGQVGGREKLFF | TGTGCCAGCAGTCCTGGACAGGTGGGCGGGAGGGAAAAACTGTTTTTT
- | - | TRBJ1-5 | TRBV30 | CAWSHRFFNQPQHF | TGTGCCTGGAGTCACAGGTTTTTCAATCAGCCCCAGCATTTT
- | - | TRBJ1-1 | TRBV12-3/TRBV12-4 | CASSFTDSTEAFF | TGTGCCAGCAGTTTCACGGACAGCACTGAAGCTTTCTTT
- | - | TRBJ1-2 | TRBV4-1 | CASSHRTAALNYGYTF | TGCGCCAGCAGCCATAGGACAGCGGCCCTTAACTATGGCTACACCTTC
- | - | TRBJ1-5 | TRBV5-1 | CASSPDSSNQPQHF | TGCGCCAGCAGCCCGGACAGTAGCAATCAGCCCCAGCATTTT
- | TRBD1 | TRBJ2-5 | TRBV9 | CASSPWDSQETQYF | TGTGCCAGCAGCCCCTGGGACAGCCAAGAGACCCAGTACTTC
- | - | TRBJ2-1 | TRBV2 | CASSEAGGGTHNEQFF | TGTGCCAGCAGTGAAGCAGGGGGGGGTACACACAATGAGCAGTTCTTC
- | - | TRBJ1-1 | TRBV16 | CASSQSGRSTEAFF | TGTGCCAGCAGCCAATCGGGGAGGAGCACTGAAGCTTTCTTT
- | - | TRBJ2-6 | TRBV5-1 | CASDVTSVHKVGHVLTF | TGCGCCAGCGATGTAACATCGGTTCACAAAGTCGGGCACGTCCTGACTTTC
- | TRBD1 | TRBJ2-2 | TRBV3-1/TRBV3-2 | CASRRSGTGGTGELFF | TGTGCCAGCAGGCGTTCCGGGACAGGCGGAACCGGGGAGCTGTTTTTT
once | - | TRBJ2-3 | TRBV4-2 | CASSQGPIPEDTQYF | TGTGCCAGCAGCCAAGGTCCGATACCAGAAGATACGCAGTATTTT
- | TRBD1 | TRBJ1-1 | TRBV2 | CASKFLIRTGGSEAFF | TGTGCCAGCAAGTTTTTGATTAGGACAGGGGGCAGTGAAGCTTTCTTT
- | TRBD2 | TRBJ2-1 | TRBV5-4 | CASSSGLAGGAYNEQFF | TGTGCCAGCAGCTCTGGACTAGCGGGGGGTGCCTACAATGAGCAGTTCTTC
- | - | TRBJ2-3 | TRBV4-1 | CASSQTRGGTDTQYF | TGCGCCAGCAGCCAGACTAGAGGGGGCACAGATACGCAGTATTTT
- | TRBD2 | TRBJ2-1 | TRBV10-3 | CASGVAGGLEQFF | TGTGCCTCAGGGGTAGCGGGGGGGCTTGAGCAGTTCTTC
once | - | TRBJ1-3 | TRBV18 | CASSLEGNTIYF | TGTGCCAGCTCACTCGAGGGAAACACCATATATTTT